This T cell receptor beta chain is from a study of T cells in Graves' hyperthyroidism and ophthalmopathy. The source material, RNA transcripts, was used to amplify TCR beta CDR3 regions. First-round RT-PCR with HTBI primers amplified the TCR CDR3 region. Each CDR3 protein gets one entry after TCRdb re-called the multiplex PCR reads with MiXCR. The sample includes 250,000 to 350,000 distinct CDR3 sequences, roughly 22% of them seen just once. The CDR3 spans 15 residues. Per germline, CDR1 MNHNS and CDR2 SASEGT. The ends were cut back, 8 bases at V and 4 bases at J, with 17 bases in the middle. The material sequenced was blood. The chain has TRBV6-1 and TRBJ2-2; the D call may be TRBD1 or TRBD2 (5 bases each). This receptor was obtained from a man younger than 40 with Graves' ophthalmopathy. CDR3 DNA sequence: TGTGCCAGCGGTGCCGAGGGGTGGAGCACCGGGGAGCTGTTTTTT. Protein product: CASGAEGWSTGELFF.